A selection of T cell receptor beta chains follows, all from one sample in a study of PD-L1 blockade in urothelial cancer. The assay was immunoSEQ multiplex PCR, and TCRdb's table has in-frame clones only and misses some. This sample has 100,000 to 150,000 clones, with roughly 88% found just once. The specimen comprised PBMCs, sampled around atezolizumab (anti-PD-L1) treatment. These receptor sequences come from a man aged 45 to 65 with urothelial cancer. Both conserved end residues are part of each CDR3. A D gene is named only where the DNA matches it firmly. Part of the rows lack a size; the others show once, few, many or a class for expanded clones.

TRBJ2-1,TRBV2,NA,14,NA,CASIGTRLANEQFF
TRBJ2-7,TRBV7-2,NA,16,NA,CASSLDVPRGIYEQYF
TRBJ1-3,TRBV2,NA,13,once,CASSDFSGNTIYF
TRBJ2-7,TRBV5-1,TRBD2,14,NA,CASSNPPSGNEQYF
TRBJ1-3,TRBV9,TRBD1,15,NA,CASSKGTVDGNTIYF
TRBJ1-4,TRBV6-1,NA,17,NA,CASSDLLNRVAIEKLFF
TRBJ2-7,TRBV5-1,TRBD2,15,NA,CASSLDTSGSQEQYF
TRBJ2-5,TRBV14,NA,15,NA,CASSQERRGFWTQYF
TRBJ2-2,TRBV7-9,NA,16,NA,CASSPTSPSGTGELFF
TRBJ2-1,TRBV11-1,NA,15,once,CASSPVSGIYNEQFF
TRBJ2-2,TRBV4-2,NA,15,once,CASSQGQGFTGELFF
TRBJ1-1,TRBV28,TRBD1,15,NA,CASTGAPDRGTEAFF
TRBJ2-5,TRBV4-1,NA,11,once,CAPDSQETQYF
TRBJ2-1,TRBV7-8,TRBD2,16,NA,CASSLDLAGRWGEQFF
TRBJ1-2,TRBV19,TRBD1,15,NA,CASSSRDRGRYGYTF
TRBJ1-6,TRBV27,NA,15,NA,CASSLKGPGMTPLHF
TRBJ2-1,TRBV18,TRBD2,13,NA,CASSPRAGGEQFF
TRBJ2-7,TRBV7-8,TRBD2,13,NA,CASSLAGGYEQYF
TRBJ1-2,TRBV18,NA,15,once,CASSSTRQDIYGYTF
TRBJ1-4,TRBV5-1,NA,15,NA,CASSLDEKQDEKLFF
TRBJ2-3,TRBV2,TRBD2,18,NA,CASSEGGLASGRTDTQYF
TRBJ1-4,TRBV19,NA,16,NA,CASSTRDSATNEKLFF
TRBJ2-3,TRBV27,TRBD2,20,once,CASSLYPELAGATSTDTQYF
TRBJ1-1,TRBV7-9,TRBD1,15,NA,CASSPPGQGVEEAFF
TRBJ1-1,TRBV5-1,NA,14,NA,CASSFVQGNTEAFF
TRBJ1-2,TRBV15,NA,14,NA,CATSRDRANYGYTF
TRBJ1-5,TRBV28,TRBD1,14,NA,CASSWGQGHQPQHF
TRBJ2-7,TRBV5-1,TRBD1,14,NA,CASSRLTGDGEQYF
TRBJ2-1,TRBV7-9,NA,13,NA,CASTTTGYNEQFF
TRBJ2-2,TRBV7-6,TRBD1,19,NA,CASSRRGTGGGTNTGELFF
TRBJ2-7,TRBV28,NA,15,NA,CATQPQGHEGYEQYF
TRBJ2-1,TRBV7-8,NA,11,NA,CASSLQNEQFF
NA,TRBV30,NA,14,once,CAWSRPDRTYEQYF
TRBJ2-1,TRBV28,NA,14,NA,CASVGSGTVNEQFF
TRBJ2-1,TRBV6-5,TRBD1,15,NA,CASSRSGQGFHEQFF
TRBJ2-1,TRBV18,TRBD2,19,NA,CASSPQLAASGKTGNEQFF
TRBJ2-2,TRBV7-3,TRBD2,14,NA,CASSSSGSGGELFF
TRBJ1-5,TRBV5-1,NA,15,NA,CASSPQGLGNQPQHF
TRBJ1-4,TRBV7-9,NA,14,once,CASSQDSFNEKLFF
TRBJ1-6,TRBV25-1,NA,14,few,CASSEHRDNSPLHF
TRBJ2-3,TRBV10-3,NA,13,NA,CAISERETDTQYF
TRBJ2-3,TRBV5-1,TRBD1,14,NA,CASKTGQLTDTQYF
TRBJ1-1,TRBV5-4,TRBD1,16,NA,CASTTGGGQMNTEAFF
TRBJ2-1,TRBV18,NA,16,NA,CASSPPRQTATEVQFF
TRBJ2-7,TRBV14,TRBD1,13,NA,CASSRQQGYEQYF
TRBJ2-1,TRBV7-2,NA,13,NA,CASSFGLINEQFF
TRBJ1-6,TRBV18,NA,14,NA,CASSPDQSHSPLHF
TRBJ2-1,TRBV30,NA,13,NA,CAWGPNFYNEQFF
TRBJ1-6,TRBV2,NA,15,NA,CASSARGGRGTPLHF
TRBJ2-7,TRBV30,TRBD2,18,NA,CAWIAGGTSGPRLYEQYF
TRBJ1-1,TRBV7-9,NA,13,NA,CASSLGSSTEAFF
TRBJ2-5,TRBV18,NA,14,NA,CASSLRTGQETQYF
TRBJ2-1,TRBV2,TRBD2,15,NA,CASPSGTSGSSVKFF
TRBJ2-5,TRBV5-1,TRBD2,14,NA,CASSLMEGGQTQYF